What follows are 20 T cell receptor beta chains derived from one specimen sequenced in a study of shared clonotypes between healthy human individuals. The assay was immunoSEQ multiplex PCR, and TCRdb's table has in-frame clones only and misses some. The data show a few hundred thousand clones, with around 86% seen just once and roughly 15% held by the top ten. Sequenced input: memory CD8+ T cells sorted from blood. Subset of the sample: CD45RO+ cells pooled with CCR7-negative TemRA cells. The receptors were gathered from a man younger than 35 in good health.

This clone was observed a single time. This chain joins TRBV2 and TRBJ1-5, with a possible D match to TRBD1 (5 bases). V lost 9 bases to trimming and J lost 5 bases, with 14 bases between them. The CDR3 length is 13 residues. The germline CDR1 and CDR2 sequences are SNHLY and FYNNEI. The chain's CDR3 is CARGAPGDQPQHF. As DNA, the CDR3 is TGTGCCAGAGGGGCCCCGGGGGATCAGCCCCAGCATTTT.

The rearrangement uses TRBV4-1 and TRBJ1-3, with D uncertain. The CDR3 sequence is 16 residues long. V dropped 1 base and J dropped 0 bases, with 10 bases sitting between them. The germline gives CDR1 MGHRA, CDR2 YSYEKL. CDR3 bases: TGCGCCAGCAGCCAAGTAGCCGGGTACTCTGGAAACACCATATATTTT. Amino acids: CASSQVAGYSGNTIYF.

The V and J genes are TRBV7-9 and TRBJ2-1, with D unclear. The CDR3 spans 15 residues. Germline V gives CDR1 SEHNR, CDR2 FQNEAQ (reference sequence). The V and J ends lost 4 bases and 8 bases respectively, with 18 bases between them. The CDR3 region is CASSSLYTNSDEQFF. The CDR3 coding sequence is TGTGCCAGCAGCTCCCTCTATACGAATTCCGATGAGCAGTTCTTC.

The chain has TRBV19 and TRBJ2-5; the D gene is possibly TRBD2 (6 bases). CDR1 and CDR2 (germline): LNHDA, SQIVND (reference sequence). The CDR3 loop spans 13 amino acids. V lost 8 bases to trimming and J lost 4 bases, with 14 bases between them. CDR3 in amino acids: CASAWRGRETQYF. The DNA of the CDR3 is TGTGCCAGTGCTTGGAGGGGTCGAGAGACCCAGTACTTC.

This clone was counted only a few times. V is TRBV19 and J is TRBJ2-1, with 9 bases aligning to TRBD2. The CDR3 loop spans 16 amino acids. The V and J ends lost 4 bases and 8 bases, in that order; junction bases with no gene match: 12. CDR1 is LNHDA, CDR2 SQIVND, per germline (reference sequence). The CDR3 spells CASSTPLAGIHYEQFF. DNA for the CDR3: TGTGCCAGTAGTACTCCTCTAGCGGGAATTCACTATGAGCAGTTCTTC. Supplemented by reference TRBV19 and TRBJ2-1, the full variable domain reads DGGITQSPKYLFRKEGQNVTLSCEQNLNHDAMYWYRQDPGQGLRLIYYSQIVNDFQKGDIAEGYSVSREKKESFPLTVTSAQKNPTAFYLCASSTPLAGIHYEQFFGPGTRLTVL.

A single count supports this clone. J is TRBJ1-1 and V is TRBV5-4; the match to TRBD1 covers 7 bases. This CDR3 region has 13 residues. V shed 3 bases and J 8 bases; nucleotides not matched to a gene: 7. Germline V gene lookup returns CDR1 SGHNT and CDR2 YYREEE (reference sequence). The DNA of the CDR3 is TGTGCCAGCAGCTCCAGGGGGGAGGCGGAAGCTTTCTTT. This sequence encodes CASSSRGEAEAFF.

This sequence joins TRBV30 and TRBJ1-5; 9 positions agree with TRBD1. The CDR3 totals 14 residues. The V segment lost 4 bases and the J segment 7 bases; nucleotides outside the gene matches: 8. Germline CDR1 GTSNPN, CDR2 SVGIG (reference sequence). The CDR3: CAWTTGQGEQPQHF. The CDR3 DNA sequence: TGTGCCTGGACCACGGGACAGGGCGAACAGCCCCAGCATTTT.

This clone was detected ten times or more. The chain has TRBV7-3 and TRBJ1-2, with TRBD1 matching over 12 bases. The junction had 6 bases not matched to a gene; V was cut back by 3 bases and J by 4 bases. CDR3 length: 16 residues. The germline V gene encodes CDR1 SGHTA and CDR2 FQGTGA. The DNA for the CDR3 is TGTGCCAGCAGCTTGGGACAGGGGGCCCCTAGCTATGGCTACACCTTC. This gives the protein CASSLGQGAPSYGYTF.

The chain links TRBV5-4 to TRBJ2-7; no definite D call. CDR1 is SGHNT, CDR2 YYREEE, per germline (reference sequence). The CDR3 runs 12 residues. Trimming cost V 0 bases and J 3 bases, with 4 bases left between them. CDR3 in DNA: TGTGCCAGCAGCTTGGATATCTACGAGCAGTACTTC. Translated, it gives CASSLDIYEQYF.

The chain is built from TRBV11-3 and TRBJ2-1, with 10 positions matching TRBD2. The germline V gene encodes CDR1 SGHNT and CDR2 YENEEA. This CDR3 comprises 15 residues. With 0 bases clipped from V and 5 bases from J, the junction kept 1 base outside the gene matches. The CDR3 is CASSLDSGGDNEQFF. The CDR3 DNA is TGTGCCAGCAGCTTAGACAGCGGGGGGGACAATGAGCAGTTCTTC.

The V call is TRBV5-1, the J call TRBJ2-7; TRBD1 matches 8 bases. Germline V gene data show CDR1 as SGHRS and CDR2 as YFSETQ. The J segment lost 2 bases and the V segment lost 4 bases, leaving 8 bases of the junction unmatched. The CDR3 sequence is 15 residues long. CDR3 protein: CASSLKTGVTYEQYF. CDR3 sequence (DNA): TGCGCCAGCAGCCTGAAGACAGGGGTTACCTACGAGCAGTACTTC.

This chain joins TRBV6-6 and TRBJ2-2, with a tentative D call TRBD1 (6 bases). Trimming took 6 bases from V and 8 from J, leaving 10 bases between them. Germline V gene sequence: CDR1 MNHNY, CDR2 SVGAGI (reference sequence). There are 12 residues in the CDR3. CDR3 nucleotide sequence: TGTGCCAGCAGGCCAGGGGAAGGGGAGCTGTTTTTT. Protein: CASRPGEGELFF.

The chain is built from TRBV2 and TRBJ1-4, with D uncertain. The V gene lost 2 bases and the J gene lost 8 bases, with 18 bases spanning the gap. The CDR3 is 16 amino acids. Germline V lookup: CDR1 SNHLY, CDR2 FYNNEI. CDR3 DNA: TGTGCCAGCAGTGAAATGGCAGTGGAATTCGAGGAAAAACTGTTTTTT. It specifies CASSEMAVEFEEKLFF.

The gene calls are TRBV7-6 and TRBJ1-2; D is uncertain. The CDR3 is made up of 14 amino acids. V shed 8 bases and J shed 8 bases, with 21 bases lying between them. In germline, CDR1 is SGHVS, CDR2 FNYEAQ. This CDR3 reads CASLEGNRALGYTF. CDR3 nucleotides: TGTGCCAGCCTCGAAGGAAACCGAGCTCTGGGCTACACCTTC. Drawing the rest from reference TRBV7-6 and TRBJ1-2, the complete variable domain is GAGVSQSPRYKVTKRGQDVALRCDPISGHVSLYWYRQALGQGPEFLTYFNYEAQQDKSGLPNDRFSAERPEGSISTLTIQRTEQRDSAMYRCASLEGNRALGYTFGSGTRLTVV.

This chain connects TRBV28 to TRBJ2-7, with a weak D call TRBD1 (6 bases). The V gene lost 6 bases and the J gene lost 7 bases, with 22 bases spanning the gap. CDR3 length: 15 amino acids. Germline V gene lookup returns CDR1 MDHEN and CDR2 SYDVKM. The CDR3 DNA is TGTGCCAGCAGCTTTGCTGAACAGGGTTTTGATGAGCAGTACTTC. Amino acids: CASSFAEQGFDEQYF.

The CDR3 coding sequence is TGTGCCACCACCAGGAGGAGGAGGCGGGATACATACAATGAGCAGTTCTTC. The encoded protein is CATTRRRRRDTYNEQFF. This chain joins TRBV15 and TRBJ2-1; possibly TRBD2 for D (6 bases). Trimming took 7 bases from V and 4 from J, leaving 23 bases between them. The CDR3 sequence is 17 residues long. CDR1 is LNHNV and CDR2 is YYDKDF in the germline V gene (reference sequence).

This chain joins TRBV4-1 and TRBJ1-4, with a tentative D call TRBD1 (5 bases). V was shortened by 1 base and J by 11 bases, with 20 bases between the two germline ends. Germline assignment: CDR1 MGHRA and CDR2 YSYEKL. The CDR3 extends over 16 amino acids. Here the CDR3 DNA reads TGCGCCAGCAGCCAAGCATTTGCAGGGTTTGGGGCGAAACTGTTTTTT. Protein sequence: CASSQAFAGFGAKLFF.

The J gene is TRBJ1-5, the V gene TRBV19; TRBD1 matches 7 bases. This CDR3 is 13 amino acids long. The trim removed 2 bases at V and 5 bases at J, leaving 0 bases unmatched. Germline V gene lookup returns CDR1 LNHDA and CDR2 SQIVND (reference sequence). The DNA of the CDR3 is TGTGCCAGTAGTATACAGGGGGATCAGCCCCAGCATTTT. Translation gives CASSIQGDQPQHF.

The V call is TRBV7-8, the J call TRBJ2-7; a weak D match, TRBD2 (6 bases). This CDR3 is built from 16 residues. V was clipped by 1 base and J by 5 bases, with 18 bases between them. Germline-derived CDR1 and CDR2 are SGHVS and FQNEAQ. In nucleotides, the CDR3 is TGTGCCAGCAGCTTAGGGAGTGGCGGAGGGGTGGACGAGCAGTACTTC. It translates to CASSLGSGGGVDEQYF.

The V and J genes are TRBV7-9 and TRBJ2-1, with D uncertain. The length of the CDR3 is 13 residues. Trimming stripped 0 bases from V and 14 bases from J, with 14 bases between. Germline-derived CDR1 and CDR2 are SEHNR and FQNEAQ (reference sequence). CDR3 sequence (DNA): TGTGCCAGCAGCTTAGCGCAAGAAGATTTGGAGTTCTTC. Its translation is CASSLAQEDLEFF.